Below, 24 T cell receptor beta chains from the same sample are listed, as sequenced in a study of blood T cell repertoires in COVID-19. The assay was immunoSEQ multiplex PCR, and TCRdb's table has in-frame clones only and misses some. The table includes approximately 300,000 clones, around four fifths detected once. Sequencing input: peripheral blood. The receptors derive from a woman in her forties or fifties with acute or convalescent COVID-19.

This chain joins TRBV21-1 and TRBJ2-2; the table's D call, TRBD2, was not checked against the DNA. TRBV21-1 is designated a pseudogene. This CDR3 spans 18 amino acids. DNA of the CDR3: TGTGCCAGCAGCAAAGCGCGGTGCGGGGGGGCGTACACCGGGGAGCTGTTTTTT. Translating it yields CASSKARCGGAYTGELFF.

The rearrangement links TRBV9 to TRBJ2-1; 8 bases line up with TRBD2. The CDR3 runs 15 residues. Germline loops: CDR1 SGDLS, CDR2 YYNGEE. V shed 3 bases and J 3 bases; nucleotides not matched to a gene: 5. This CDR3 reads CASSGSGSGYNEQFF. CDR3 sequence (DNA): TGTGCCAGCAGCGGAAGCGGGAGTGGCTACAATGAGCAGTTCTTC.

The gene calls are TRBV12-3 or TRBV12-4 and TRBJ1-2; 9 bases line up with TRBD1. The V gene end was trimmed by 3 bases and the J gene end by 8 bases; junction bases not matched to a gene: 4. The CDR3 has 13 residues. CDR3 sequence (DNA): TGTGCCAGCAGTTTGGGGACAGGGAACGGCTACACCTTC. The encoded protein is CASSLGTGNGYTF.

This chain joins TRBV27 and TRBJ2-1; D is perhaps TRBD2 (6 bases). There are 17 residues in the CDR3. Germline CDR1 MNHEY, CDR2 SMNVEV (reference sequence). V was cut by 2 bases and J by 12 bases, with 26 bases left in between. This chain's CDR3 is CASSLSIGRVPTGGQFF. The CDR3, as DNA: TGTGCCAGCAGTTTAAGTATCGGACGGGTACCCACCGGGGGGCAGTTCTTC.

The chain recombines TRBV9 with TRBJ1-4; 11 bases agree with TRBD1. V shed 3 bases and J 7 bases; nucleotides not matched to a gene: 5. The CDR3 runs to 15 residues. Germline CDR1 is SGDLS and CDR2 is YYNGEE. CDR3 sequence: CASSARDRGAEKLFF. The CDR3 DNA reads as TGTGCCAGCAGCGCAAGGGACAGGGGGGCTGAAAAACTGTTTTTT.

The chain is built from TRBV6-5 and TRBJ2-7; 8 bases match TRBD2. The CDR3 length is 15 residues. The V and J ends lost 0 bases and 6 bases, in that order; junction bases with no gene match: 7. Germline V gene data show CDR1 as MNHEY and CDR2 as SVGAGI. As DNA, the CDR3 is TGTGCCAGCAGTTACTCGGGACTAGGCTTCTCCGAGCAGTACTTC. Its translation: CASSYSGLGFSEQYF.

J is TRBJ2-5 and V is TRBV29-1, with a tentative D call TRBD1 (5 bases). Trimming removed 4 bases at V and 5 bases at J, with 11 bases between. Germline CDR1 reads SQVTM; CDR2 reads ANQGSEA. This CDR3 has 12 amino acids. The CDR3 nucleotides read TGCAGCGTTGGCAGGGATCGGGAGACCCAGTACTTC. It specifies CSVGRDRETQYF. Drawing the rest from reference TRBV29-1 and TRBJ2-5, the complete variable domain is SAVISQKPSRDICQRGTSLTIQCQVDSQVTMMFWYRQQPGQSLTLIATANQGSEATYESGFVIDKFPISRPNLTFSTLTVSNMSPEDSSIYLCSVGRDRETQYFGPGTRLLVL.

This sequence joins TRBV5-4 and TRBJ2-5; the D gene is possibly TRBD2 (5 bases). Germline-derived CDR1 and CDR2 are SGHNT and YYREEE (reference sequence). Trimming removed 0 bases at V and 4 bases at J, with 7 bases between. The CDR3 consists of 13 residues. The CDR3: CASSLDGGETQYF. The DNA of the CDR3 is TGTGCCAGCAGCTTGGACGGAGGAGAGACCCAGTACTTC.

The chain links TRBV5-1 to TRBJ1-2, with D maybe TRBD1 (6 bases). The CDR3 length is 14 residues. Looked up from germline, CDR1 is SGHRS and CDR2 is YFSETQ. Between the trimmed V and J ends, which lost 2 bases and 4 bases, there was a span of 12 bases. The CDR3 is CASSFTGPGYGYTF. CDR3 nucleotides: TGCGCCAGCAGCTTCACAGGGCCCGGCTATGGCTACACCTTC.

About this clone itself: The same CDR3 arises from other DNA sequences in this sample as well. This chain connects TRBV28 to TRBJ1-1; D call uncertain. Germline values: CDR1 MDHEN, CDR2 SYDVKM. Trimming removed 4 bases at V and 1 base at J, with 4 bases between. CDR3 length: 12 amino acids. The CDR3 coding sequence is TGTGCCAGCAGTTCCGGGAACACTGAAGCTTTCTTT. Translated: CASSSGNTEAFF.

The rearrangement links TRBV5-8 to TRBJ2-1, with TRBD2 identical over 10 bases. Germline CDR1 reads SGHTS; CDR2 reads YDEGEE. V shed 10 bases and J 4 bases; nucleotides not matched to a gene: 11. The CDR3 runs 15 residues. Here the CDR3 reads CAGLIGTSVYNEQFF. Here the CDR3 DNA reads TGTGCCGGGCTGATTGGGACTAGCGTTTACAATGAGCAGTTCTTC.

V gene TRBV6-2 or TRBV6-3 combines with J gene TRBJ2-3; the match to TRBD2 covers 8 bases. Germline V gives CDR1 MNHEY, CDR2 SVGEGT. The CDR3 has 15 amino acids. The ends lost 5 bases at V and 5 bases at J; junction bases unmatched: 9. CDR3 amino acids: CASSDGPGRVDTQYF. Here the CDR3 DNA reads TGTGCCAGCAGTGATGGCCCCGGGAGGGTAGATACGCAGTATTTT.

V is TRBV3-1 (or the pseudogene TRBV3-2) and J is TRBJ1-1; the D is unclear. CDR3 length equals 14 residues. The germline V gene has CDR1 LGHDT and CDR2 YNNKEL (reference sequence). V lost 0 bases, J lost 1 base, and 6 bases lay in between. The CDR3 DNA reads as TGTGCCAGCAGCCAAGATTGGCAGAACACTGAAGCTTTCTTT. Its translation is CASSQDWQNTEAFF.

This chain joins TRBV6-5 and TRBJ1-5, with 7 nucleotides matching TRBD1. This CDR3 is built from 15 residues. V gave up 6 bases and J gave up 3 bases; unmatched junction bases: 8. From germline, CDR1 is MNHEY and CDR2 SVGAGI. CDR3 loop: CASSPQTGFNQPQHF. The CDR3 nucleotides are TGTGCCAGCAGCCCCCAGACAGGGTTCAATCAGCCCCAGCATTTT.

The rearrangement joins TRBV10-3 to TRBJ1-1; 7 bases line up with TRBD1. Germline values: CDR1 ENHRY, CDR2 SYGVKD. The V segment lost 10 bases and the J segment 5 bases; nucleotides outside the gene matches: 16. The CDR3 extends over 15 amino acids. The CDR3: CATLIVEGAGTEAFF. CDR3 coding DNA: TGTGCCACCCTGATCGTGGAGGGGGCAGGGACTGAAGCTTTCTTT.

The chain carries TRBV12-2 and TRBJ1-1; no check of the table's D call, TRBD1, against the DNA was made. TRBV12-2 is recorded as a pseudogene. The CDR3 spans 17 residues. This chain's CDR3 is CASRLDPTRTANTEAFF. The CDR3 DNA reads as TGTGCAAGTCGCTTGGACCCGACCCGGACAGCGAACACTGAAGCTTTCTTT.

This clone was recorded only once. The rearrangement joins TRBV27 to TRBJ1-2; D is uncertain. Between the trimmed V and J ends, which lost 2 bases and 3 bases, there was a span of 7 bases. Germline CDR1 is MNHEY and CDR2 is SMNVEV (reference sequence). This CDR3 has 13 amino acids. The CDR3 sequence: CASSLGGHYGYTF. CDR3 nucleotide sequence: TGTGCCAGCAGTTTAGGAGGGCACTATGGCTACACCTTC.

This sequence joins TRBV27 and TRBJ2-1, with D possibly being TRBD1 (6 bases). V was cut by 10 bases and J by 3 bases, with 13 bases left in between. The CDR3 has 13 residues. CDR1 and CDR2 (germline): MNHEY, SMNVEV (reference sequence). CDR3 amino acids: CATRDTYYNEQFF. The CDR3, as DNA: TGTGCCACAAGGGACACTTACTACAATGAGCAGTTCTTC.

The rearrangement uses TRBV5-4 and TRBJ2-2; 7 bases are shared with TRBD2. Trimming at V came to 4 bases and at J to 4 bases, leaving 7 bases not matched to a gene. The CDR3 has 15 amino acids. CDR1 and CDR2 (germline): SGHNT, YYREEE (reference sequence). The DNA for the CDR3 is TGTGCCAGCAGCCCCCGACTAGCCGTCACCGGGGAGCTGTTTTTT. It codes for CASSPRLAVTGELFF.

A single count supports this clone. This chain's CDR3 is CASSLVTSGLRDTQYF. CDR3 coding DNA: TGTGCCAGCAGCTTAGTGACTAGCGGGCTCCGGGATACGCAGTATTTT. This chain connects TRBV7-9 to TRBJ2-3; 10 bases line up with TRBD2. This CDR3 is 16 amino acids long. Germline CDR1 SEHNR, CDR2 FQNEAQ (reference sequence). V lost 1 base, J lost 6 bases, and 7 bases stayed unmatched.

In its sample, this clone was seen once. V is TRBV6-6 and J is TRBJ2-1, with 11 bases that match TRBD1. The V segment lost 7 bases and the J segment 9 bases; nucleotides outside the gene matches: 5. The germline gives CDR1 MNHNY, CDR2 SVGAGI (reference sequence). This CDR3 spans 13 amino acids. The CDR3 sequence is CASTRTGGGEQFF. The CDR3, as DNA: TGTGCCAGCACAAGGACAGGGGGCGGTGAGCAGTTCTTC.

The chain combines TRBV7-2 with TRBJ1-6, with D possibly being TRBD1 (6 bases). V lost 3 bases to trimming and J lost 10 bases, with 16 bases between them. This CDR3 has 15 residues. In germline, CDR1 is SGHTA, CDR2 FQGNSA. CDR3 region: CASSFGSGDWSPLHF. The CDR3 DNA reads as TGTGCCAGCAGCTTCGGGTCAGGGGATTGGTCACCCCTCCACTTT.

The chain joins TRBV9 to TRBJ2-2; 9 nucleotides line up with TRBD1. J gave up 6 bases and V 4 bases, and 7 bases lay outside the gene matches. The CDR3 totals 15 residues. The germline V gene encodes CDR1 SGDLS and CDR2 YYNGEE. The CDR3 loop reads CASSFGQGRSGELFF. The CDR3 DNA reads as TGTGCCAGCAGCTTCGGACAGGGGAGATCCGGGGAGCTGTTTTTT.

The rearrangement links TRBV29-1 to TRBJ2-5; 11 bases map to TRBD2. The CDR3 spans 14 residues. Germline V CDR1 and CDR2: SQVTM, ANQGSEA. Trimming took 4 bases from V and 1 from J; bases not matched to a gene: 2. DNA of the CDR3: TGCAGCGTTGCCACTAGCGGGGGCCAAGAGACCCAGTACTTC. Residues: CSVATSGGQETQYF.